This note documents a single TCR beta chain sequence. This clone was detected once. Its antigen specificity is not known. No base quality values were provided; no much bigger clone lies one nucleotide off. CDR1 and CDR2 are drawn from the germline V gene: MDHEN, SYDVKM. The V and J ends are trimmed by 3 bases and 6 bases, leaving 15 bases between them. Counted from cysteine to phenylalanine, this CDR3 has 15 amino acids. Only the CDR3 DNA is retained, 45 bases long and in frame from the first base. The donors were healthy, HIV-negative adults who had no recently reported acute infections or vaccinations. Every donor was a Caucasian adult living in Nashville, Tennessee, USA. Magnetic negative selection was used to enrich CD4+ T cells, after which naive cells were positively selected on CD45RA and the negative fraction became the memory subset. After blood collection by leukapheresis, PBMCs were isolated using Ficoll-Histopaque density gradient centrifugation and then cryopreserved in the vapor phase of liquid nitrogen. Analytical flow cytometry was used to check the purity and quantity of every magnetically sorted T cell population. Genomic DNA was isolated from every sorted fraction and measured by UV absorbance on a Nanodrop 2000c.

These data belong to a study of shared clonotypes between healthy human individuals (dated by TCRdb to 2018 to 2021). With regard to the full study: Three men and a couple of women, aged 18 to 49 years, made up the cohort. For each donor, CD4 naive and CD4 memory were each given three plates, CD8 naive was given two plates, and CD8 memory was given one plate. Blood TCR repertoires of about 5 healthy adults were deeply sequenced to estimate repertoire size and the extent of clonotype sharing between individuals. Libraries were prepared and TCR repertoires were sequenced by different laboratories using diverse techniques, in order to increase sequencing depth and limit assay-specific biases. Leukapheresis yielded between about 0.9 and 9.5 billion PBMCs per donor. Beyond this particular receptor, the publication reports: Because the study included a small number of donors, the genetic and exposure-history diversity represented was limited. Even with the large sequencing depth, rarefaction of the sorted-subset datasets indicated that sequencing was incomplete. Clonotypes shared by all four sorted-subset donors showed higher generation probabilities than non-shared clonotypes. About 5% of naive CD4, more than 3% of naive CD8, roughly 2.4% of memory CD4, and about 0.4% of memory CD8 clonotypes were shared across a few donors. Naive subsets generally had larger estimated clonotype richness than memory subsets. Sampling was restricted to blood, and TCR repertoires in tissues likely differ from the TCR repertoires found in blood. Based on pairwise subsampling, the degree of clonotype sharing among donors was expected to be affected by sequencing depth.

Using the deep immunoSEQ assay, multiplex PCR amplified TCR CDR3 regions from genomic DNA. Genomic DNA extracted from each cell subset was distributed evenly over all wells of several immunoSEQ 96-well plates, and each plate served as one replicate. For sorted subsets, about 0.2 ug genomic DNA, equal to 25,000 to 35,000 T cell genomes, was loaded into each replicate PCR. The purified libraries were quantified using a Qubit 3.0 fluorometer, sized with a Bioanalyzer 2100, and then quantified again using the KAPA Library Quantification kit. Every immunoSEQ 96-well plate was sequenced on a separate single-read 150-cycle Illumina NextSeq 550 flow cell. As for how the authors treated the data: The immunoSEQ output contained only junctional sequences without quality scores, so filtering could not match that applied to full-length reads. Sequences were annotated with PyIR, a Python wrapper for IgBLAST v1.9, and V/J genes and CDR3 were assigned using IMGT germline references. Reads with weak V/J assignments (E-value above 1e-6), missing CDR3, stop codons, out-of-frame junctions, or ambiguous translated residues were removed. A V3J clonotype was defined by an identical inferred V gene, J gene, and CDR3 amino acid sequence. Percentage overlap between repertoires was calculated by dividing the number of shared unique clonotypes by the size of the smaller repertoire. Three approaches were used to assess repertoire richness: RTK rarefaction, the Chao1 estimator, and Recon v2.1 estimates of unobserved clonotypes. For all TCRbeta clonotypes obtained by the gDNA method from a few donors, generation probabilities were computed with OLGA. This is the immuneACCESS table as TCRdb keeps it, with only in-frame sequences that have V and J called. A part of the clones is gone; compared with another copy, unresolved V genes explain less than half, and the rest is unexplained. V and J calls and clone size follow that table, whereas D and trimming were derived from the DNA. The sample profile shows about 1.1 million clones; about 84% of them were found once. The ten largest clones represent more than 0.55% of the sample.

The TCR sequence derives from a man younger than 30 in good health. Some clones in this sample may be carry-over from other donors' samples. In this chain, TRBV28 is recombined with TRBJ2-1; too little of a D gene remains to name it. The specimen sequenced was memory CD4+ T cells from PBMCs. The cell subset or site label for this specimen denotes: CD45RA-negative fraction. CDR3 region: CASSFFRVVGNEQFF. The DNA reads as follows: TGTGCCAGCAGTTTTTTCCGGGTAGTGGGCAATGAGCAGTTCTTC.